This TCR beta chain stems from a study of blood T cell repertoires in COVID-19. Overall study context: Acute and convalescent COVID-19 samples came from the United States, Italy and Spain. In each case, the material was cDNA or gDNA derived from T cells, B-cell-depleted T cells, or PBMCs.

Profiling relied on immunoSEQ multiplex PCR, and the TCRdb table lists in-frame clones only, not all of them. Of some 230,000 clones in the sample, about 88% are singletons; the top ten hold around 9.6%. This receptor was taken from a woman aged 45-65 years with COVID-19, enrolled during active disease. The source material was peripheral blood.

CDR3 in DNA: TGTGCCAGTAAAAGGGACAGGGGGGAGACCGGGGAGCTGTTTTTT. Its translation: CASKRDRGETGELFF. The chain uses TRBV19 and TRBJ2-2; TRBD1 aligns across 11 bases. Germline V CDR1 and CDR2: LNHDA, SQIVND (reference sequence). V shed 7 bases and J 5 bases; nucleotides not matched to a gene: 6. CDR3 length: 15 residues.